This is a list of T cell receptor beta chains from one sample in a study of T cell responses to AZD1222 COVID-19 vaccine. Only in-frame clones appear in the TCRdb table, and some are missing; sequencing was by immunoSEQ multiplex PCR. The repertoire includes roughly 140,000 clones, under 95% of them detected once, and about 4.6% sits in the top ten. The material was peripheral blood, obtained on day 0 of AZD1222 vaccination. All receptors come from an adult in good health. Both conserved end residues are part of each CDR3. Each record gives: clone size, D gene, V gene, J gene, CDR3 protein, CDR3 DNA. A D gene is named only where the DNA matches it firmly. Only some rows state a clone size, as once, few, many or a class for expanded clones.

clone_size: NA
d_call: NA
v_call: TRBV28
j_call: TRBJ2-3
cdr3_aa: CASSFPGSTDTQYF
cdr3_nt: TGTGCCAGCAGTTTCCCGGGATCCACAGATACGCAGTATTTT

clone_size: NA
d_call: NA
v_call: TRBV6-5
j_call: TRBJ1-2
cdr3_aa: CASSLGGGTSNYGYTF
cdr3_nt: TGTGCCAGCAGTTTGGGAGGTGGCACCTCTAACTATGGCTACACCTTC

clone_size: NA
d_call: TRBD2
v_call: TRBV27
j_call: TRBJ2-1
cdr3_aa: CASRGAGERNEQFF
cdr3_nt: TGTGCCAGCAGAGGAGCGGGAGAAAGAAATGAGCAGTTCTTC

clone_size: few
d_call: TRBD1
v_call: TRBV5-1
j_call: TRBJ1-4
cdr3_aa: CASSLQGLREKLFF
cdr3_nt: TGCGCCAGCAGCTTACAGGGGTTAAGGGAAAAACTGTTTTTT

clone_size: NA
d_call: NA
v_call: TRBV6-5
j_call: TRBJ2-7
cdr3_aa: CASRNSMTYEQYF
cdr3_nt: TGTGCCAGCAGAAACTCCATGACGTACGAGCAGTACTTC

clone_size: NA
d_call: NA
v_call: TRBV19
j_call: TRBJ2-5
cdr3_aa: CASRETGNQETQYF
cdr3_nt: TGTGCCAGCCGGGAGACAGGTAACCAAGAGACCCAGTACTTC

clone_size: NA
d_call: NA
v_call: TRBV19
j_call: TRBJ2-4
cdr3_aa: CASRVTRAGEYIQYF
cdr3_nt: TGTGCCAGTAGAGTGACCCGGGCAGGGGAGTACATTCAGTACTTC

clone_size: NA
d_call: NA
v_call: TRBV5-6
j_call: TRBJ1-6
cdr3_aa: CASSLMGSYNSPLHF
cdr3_nt: TGTGCCAGCAGCTTAATGGGCTCCTATAATTCACCCCTCCACTTT

clone_size: NA
d_call: NA
v_call: TRBV27
j_call: TRBJ2-2
cdr3_aa: CASRQFSTLTGELFF
cdr3_nt: TGTGCCAGCAGACAATTTTCTACCTTAACCGGGGAGCTGTTTTTT

clone_size: NA
d_call: NA
v_call: TRBV2
j_call: TRBJ2-7
cdr3_aa: CASSTGFLYEQYF
cdr3_nt: TGTGCCAGCAGTACAGGGTTCTTGTACGAGCAGTACTTC

clone_size: once
d_call: NA
v_call: TRBV11-3
j_call: TRBJ2-3
cdr3_aa: CASSLVRGDTQYF
cdr3_nt: TGTGCCAGCAGCTTAGTGAGGGGAGATACGCAGTATTTT

clone_size: NA
d_call: TRBD1
v_call: TRBV2
j_call: TRBJ2-7
cdr3_aa: CASSIWDRGYEQYF
cdr3_nt: TGTGCCAGCAGTATCTGGGACAGGGGTTACGAGCAGTACTTC

clone_size: NA
d_call: TRBD1
v_call: TRBV2
j_call: TRBJ1-4
cdr3_aa: CASSEIGNRGNEKLFF
cdr3_nt: TGTGCCAGCAGTGAGATTGGTAACAGGGGAAATGAAAAACTGTTTTTT

clone_size: NA
d_call: NA
v_call: TRBV7-2
j_call: TRBJ1-2
cdr3_aa: CASSPRQTGGYTF
cdr3_nt: TGTGCCAGCAGCCCCAGACAGACGGGCGGCTACACCTTC

clone_size: few
d_call: TRBD2
v_call: TRBV11-1
j_call: TRBJ2-7
cdr3_aa: CASSLMGGRAGYEQYF
cdr3_nt: TGTGCCAGCAGCTTAATGGGCGGGAGGGCCGGATACGAGCAGTACTTC

clone_size: few
d_call: NA
v_call: TRBV28
j_call: TRBJ2-7
cdr3_aa: CASSPGREPYEQYF
cdr3_nt: TGTGCCAGCAGCCCCGGACGGGAGCCCTACGAGCAGTACTTC

clone_size: NA
d_call: NA
v_call: TRBV7-2
j_call: TRBJ2-2
cdr3_aa: CASSTQGSGELFF
cdr3_nt: TGTGCCAGCAGCACTCAGGGGTCCGGGGAGCTGTTTTTT

clone_size: NA
d_call: TRBD1
v_call: TRBV7-2
j_call: TRBJ2-1
cdr3_aa: CASSSRQGAYNEQFF
cdr3_nt: TGTGCCAGCAGCTCCCGACAGGGGGCCTACAATGAGCAGTTCTTC

clone_size: NA
d_call: NA
v_call: TRBV19
j_call: TRBJ1-6
cdr3_aa: CASSMEGNSYNSPLHF
cdr3_nt: TGTGCCAGTAGTATGGAAGGGAACAGCTATAATTCACCCCTCCACTTT

clone_size: NA
d_call: NA
v_call: TRBV28
j_call: TRBJ2-7
cdr3_aa: CASSLWGTSYEQYF
cdr3_nt: TGTGCCAGCAGTTTATGGGGAACGTCCTACGAGCAGTACTTC

clone_size: NA
d_call: TRBD1
v_call: TRBV19
j_call: TRBJ2-1
cdr3_aa: CASNRWGTGTGGLSNEQFF
cdr3_nt: TGTGCCAGTAACCGTTGGGGAACCGGGACAGGGGGCTTAAGTAATGAGCAGTTCTTC